A single sample is the source of the 17 T cell receptor beta chains below, sequenced in a study of blood T cell repertoires in COVID-19. Profiling relied on immunoSEQ multiplex PCR, and the TCRdb table lists in-frame clones only, not all of them. The table has about 140,000 clones, about three quarters seen once. The sequenced sample consisted of peripheral blood. Source of these receptors: a woman aged 45-65 years with active or convalescent COVID-19.

This clone occurred a few times. The DNA of the CDR3 is TGCGCCAGCAGGCAGGGAAGCTCTGGAAACACCATATATTTT. Translating it yields CASRQGSSGNTIYF. The chain carries TRBV5-1 and TRBJ1-3; perhaps TRBD1 as D (5 bases). The V gene's germline CDR1 is SGHRS and CDR2 YFSETQ. This CDR3 is 14 amino acids long. V was pared by 5 bases and J by 0 bases, with 9 bases between. The full variable domain, its missing parts supplied by reference TRBV5-1 and TRBJ1-3, is KAGVTQTPRYLIKTRGQQVTLSCSPISGHRSVSWYQQTPGQGLQFLFEYFSETQRNKGNFPGRFSGRQFSNSRSEMNVSTLELGDSALYLCASRQGSSGNTIYFGEGSWLTVV.

The V call is TRBV14, the J call TRBJ2-5; TRBD1 matches 7 bases. CDR1 and CDR2 (germline): SGHDN, FVKESK. With 1 base clipped from V and 5 bases from J, the junction kept 4 bases outside the gene matches. CDR3 length equals 14 residues. Here the CDR3 DNA reads TGTGCCAGCAGCCAAGCCACAGGGGTTGAGACCCAGTACTTC. It yields the protein CASSQATGVETQYF.

The chain carries TRBV11-2 and TRBJ2-7; the match to TRBD1 covers 7 bases. CDR3 length: 15 residues. Unmatched junction bases numbered 5, after V lost 0 bases and J lost 3 bases. Per the germline V gene, CDR1 is SGHAT and CDR2 is FQNNGV. CDR3 coding DNA: TGTGCCAGCAGCTTAGATCGGGACAGCCTCTACGAGCAGTACTTC. It encodes CASSLDRDSLYEQYF.

The CDR3 loop reads CAWKSRTGITEAFF. CDR3 DNA sequence: TGTGCCTGGAAATCGAGAACAGGTATTACTGAAGCTTTCTTT. This chain links TRBV30 with TRBJ1-1; tentatively, D is TRBD1 (5 bases). Germline CDR1 is GTSNPN and CDR2 is SVGIG (reference sequence). The CDR3 runs to 14 residues. V lost 4 bases and J 5 bases, leaving 17 bases between the germline ends.

This chain links TRBV15 with TRBJ1-2, with D hard to call. Trimming cost V 3 bases and J 0 bases, with 11 bases left between them. This CDR3 has 15 amino acids. Germline values: CDR1 LNHNV, CDR2 YYDKDF (reference sequence). DNA for the CDR3: TGTGCCACCAGCAGGGAGAGATATGCTAACTATGGCTACACCTTC. As protein: CATSRERYANYGYTF.

This clone came up a few times. The CDR3 protein is CASSRAGGAAETQYF. CDR3 nucleotides: TGCGCCAGCAGCCGGGCGGGGGGAGCGGCAGAGACCCAGTACTTC. This chain links TRBV5-1 with TRBJ2-5; 8 positions match TRBD2. V gave up 4 bases and J gave up 4 bases; unmatched junction bases: 9. Germline lookup yields CDR1 SGHRS and CDR2 YFSETQ. The CDR3 runs 15 residues.

The chain joins TRBV27 to TRBJ1-4; 9 positions match TRBD1. The CDR3 runs 16 residues. Trimming took 5 bases from V and 7 from J; bases not matched to a gene: 11. Germline-derived CDR1 and CDR2 are MNHEY and SMNVEV (reference sequence). CDR3 protein: CASSNQLGTGLEKLFF. DNA for the CDR3: TGTGCCAGCAGTAATCAACTAGGGACAGGGCTTGAAAAACTGTTTTTT.

The rearrangement links TRBV14 to TRBJ1-2; tentatively, D is TRBD1 (6 bases). V dropped 0 bases and J dropped 7 bases, with 9 bases sitting between them. CDR1 SGHDN and CDR2 FVKESK come from the germline V gene. This CDR3 region has 13 residues. DNA of the CDR3: TGTGCCAGCAGCCAAGATTTAGGGGGTGGCTACACCTTC. Its translation is CASSQDLGGGYTF.

The gene calls are TRBV23-1 and TRBJ2-2; 8 bases match TRBD1. TRBV23-1 belongs to the ORF category, with a function that is uncertain. The junction had 16 bases not matched to a gene; V was cut back by 2 bases and J by 5 bases. The CDR3 sequence is 19 residues long. CDR3 region: CASSQPALDRGGLTGELFF. The CDR3 bases are TGCGCCAGCAGTCAACCGGCGTTAGACAGGGGCGGTTTGACCGGGGAGCTGTTTTTT.

The chain couples TRBV7-9 to TRBJ2-1, with TRBD2 matching 14 bases. The CDR3 sequence is 16 residues long. Germline trimming cut 3 bases from V and 9 bases from J; bases unmatched to any gene: 7. Germline CDR1 SEHNR, CDR2 FQNEAQ (reference sequence). The CDR3 protein is CASSFPTSGGAGEQFF. The CDR3 DNA sequence: TGTGCCAGCAGCTTTCCGACTAGCGGGGGGGCGGGTGAGCAGTTCTTC.

This clone was observed a few times. The V gene is TRBV6-4, the J gene TRBJ2-3; TRBD2 matches 7 bases. This CDR3 comprises 16 residues. The germline V gene encodes CDR1 MRHNA and CDR2 SNTAGT. The V gene end was trimmed by 6 bases and the J gene end by 3 bases; junction bases not matched to a gene: 12. CDR3 residues: CASSRLANFGTDTQYF. CDR3 coding DNA: TGTGCCAGCAGCCGACTAGCCAACTTCGGGACAGATACGCAGTATTTT.

This clone turned up a few times. This chain connects TRBV20-1 to TRBJ1-2, with D tentatively TRBD1 (6 bases). With 6 bases removed from V and 4 bases from J, the gap between germline ends came to 9 bases. The CDR3 contains 11 residues. Germline values: CDR1 DFQATT, CDR2 SNEGSKA (reference sequence). The DNA of the CDR3 is TGCAGTGCAATGGACAGCTATGGCTACACCTTC. This codes for CSAMDSYGYTF.

The chain couples TRBV11-2 to TRBJ1-2; a weak D match, TRBD1 (5 bases). The germline gives CDR1 SGHAT, CDR2 FQNNGV. Trimming removed 1 base from V and 7 bases from J, with 19 bases in between. The CDR3 runs 16 residues. CDR3: CASSLGIGRAVGGYTF. CDR3 DNA: TGTGCCAGCAGCTTAGGTATCGGCAGGGCCGTGGGTGGCTACACCTTC.

The rearrangement joins TRBV9 to TRBJ1-1, with 10 bases that match TRBD1. CDR1 is SGDLS, CDR2 YYNGEE, per germline. The CDR3 is 16 residues long. Trimming took 0 bases from V and 0 from J; bases not matched to a gene: 2. The CDR3, as DNA: TGTGCCAGCAGCGTAGGGGACAGGGGAATGAACACTGAAGCTTTCTTT. It specifies CASSVGDRGMNTEAFF. The full variable domain, its missing parts supplied by reference TRBV9 and TRBJ1-1, is DSGVTQTPKHLITATGQRVTLRCSPRSGDLSVYWYQQSLDQGLQFLIQYYNGEERAKGNILERFSAQQFPDLHSELNLSSLELGDSALYFCASSVGDRGMNTEAFFGQGTRLTVV.

The chain recombines TRBV12-5 with TRBJ1-5; no reliable D call. V lost 5 bases and J lost 6, with 14 bases in between. Germline V gene lookup returns CDR1 LGHNT and CDR2 FRNRAP. This CDR3 region has 14 residues. The CDR3 sequence: CASGPNHTVQPQHF. The DNA for the CDR3 is TGTGCTAGTGGTCCAAACCATACTGTTCAGCCCCAGCATTTT.

In DNA form, the CDR3 reads TGTGCCAGCAGTGAAGGATTGGGACAGGGGATGAGGGGCACCTTC. Translated: CASSEGLGQGMRGTF. The chain uses TRBV6-1 and TRBJ1-2; 10 bases agree with TRBD1. The CDR3 covers 15 residues. V lost 1 base, J lost 13 bases, and 12 bases stayed unmatched. The germline gives CDR1 MNHNS, CDR2 SASEGT.

This clone was seen only a few times. The genes are TRBV6-5 and TRBJ2-1, with D possibly matching TRBD1 (7 bases). This CDR3 spans 15 amino acids. Deletions cut 8 bases from V and 2 bases from J, with 16 bases between. From germline, CDR1 is MNHEY and CDR2 SVGAGI. The CDR3 coding sequence is TGTGCCAGCTGGCCGGGGGACAGACCCTACAATGAGCAGTTCTTC. This translates into CASWPGDRPYNEQFF.